This T cell receptor beta chain was observed in a study of naive and memory T cell subsets (dated by TCRdb to about 2017). Looking at the study overall: Sorted naive and memory T cell subsets from peripheral blood were analyzed in the study using a UMI-based, open-source pipeline for TCR alpha and beta sequencing. RNA was DNase-treated and reverse transcribed with TCR constant-region primers, mostly using SuperScript III. The functional CMV T cell responses agreed completely with IgG serology results.

The sample holds many counts of this clonotype. Its antigen is currently not known. Within one base of it there is no much larger clone, and no base qualities were kept. From the second PCR step onward, the TCR alpha chain libraries and the TCR beta chain libraries were amplified separately. To determine each donor's CMV status, fresh PBMCs were stimulated overnight with CMV viral lysate, and IFNgamma production from CD4+ T cells was then assessed. CD4 T cells were positively selected using Miltenyi beads, after which CD8 T cells were positively selected from the CD4-negative fraction. Cells stained for CD3, CD4, CD8, CD45RA, CD27 and a live/dead dye were sorted on a BD Aria II into four subsets by CD45RA and CD27. Effector memory cells were sorted as CD45RA-CD27-, whereas EMRA cells were sorted as CD45RA+CD27-. Blood was obtained from three healthy volunteers, and the blood from each volunteer was fractionated into CD4 and CD8 T cells and subsequently into four differentiation subsets. Roughly 120 ml of peripheral blood was collected from each donor, and PBMC were isolated from the blood using Ficoll-Paque PLUS density-gradient centrifugation. After sorting, cells were lysed in RLT buffer, RNA was extracted using a Qiagen RNeasy kit, and the extracted RNA was stored at -80 degrees C.

Findings and caveats that apply to the study as a whole: Once error correction was done, more than 85% of naive TCR sequences showed up just once, which made the naive abundance distributions much steeper than those of the memory subsets. The repertoire findings for the naive and memory subsets could not be validated, as no ground truth was available. In both CD4 and CD8 cells, the Gini index increased while Shannon and inverse Simpson diversity decreased from naive through CM, EM and EMRA. A power law was followed by TCR abundance, with an exponent that differed between naive and memory subsets but was consistent across the three individuals. RNA-based TCR counts may be affected by expression changes linked to T cell activation and differentiation. Clonotypes were defined as single alpha or beta chain sequences, not paired alpha/beta receptors.

From its cysteine to its phenylalanine, the CDR3 spans 15 amino acids. The sequence is cut down to CDR3 DNA, 45 bases in frame from base 1. V and J are trimmed by 6 bases and 2 bases, and the gene matches miss 7 bases of the junction. The library was made by UMI-ligation and nested PCR. An equimolar mix of two oligonucleotides covering both TRBC1 and TRBC2 was used as the beta constant-region primer. A single-stranded oligonucleotide carrying the SP2 primer and a 12-nucleotide UMI was ligated to the 3' end of the cDNA by T4 RNA ligase 1. Four rounds of PCR, combining the SP2 primer with nested alpha and beta constant-region primers, were used to amplify the ligated cDNA. The ligation reaction was kept at 16 degrees C for roughly 19-25 hours. PCR2 was typically performed as a SYBR Green qPCR and was stopped at a predetermined threshold so that over-amplification was prevented. Agencourt AMPure XP magnetic beads were used for all purifications after the first. Libraries were quantified by Qubit and checked on a TapeStation, with a main peak expected near 650 bp. The pooled libraries were sequenced on an Illumina MiSeq using v2 2x251 paired-end kits, which usually yielded 1-2 million reads per sample. Each sample was pooled at 3.5 to 5 nM, and about 5-8% PhiX was included to help cluster recognition. Concerning the study's data processing: FASTQ reads processed by Demultiplexor were assigned V and J genes by Decombinator through tag matching that tolerated a single base-pair mismatch. By using UMIs, Collapsinator corrected both sequencing errors and the frequency errors caused by PCR heterogeneity. TCRs were translated and CDR3s were extracted from the conserved cysteine to the FGXG phenylalanine by CDR3Translator, with non-productive sequences being flagged. Gini, Shannon entropy and inverse Simpson indices were calculated on repertoires subsampled to equal numbers of UMI-defined TCRs. Within the linear range, a power law was fitted to clonotype abundance distributions using maximum likelihood. Similar UMI counts, unique TCR numbers and clonal distributions were obtained with the pipeline and with MIGEC on one naive CD8 sample. Repertoires were searched for 7,000 to 7,500 CMV-associated CDR3 sequences compiled from VDJdb and a published dataset. Using fastp at Q25 and MiXCR, TCRdb reprocessed the public reads and kept productive beta chains. Rows with a matching CDR3 protein are joined into one entry that keeps the most common DNA and genes. The V and J calls were not made by the authors but by TCRdb's processing. In all, the sample holds fewer than 30,000 distinct CDR3 sequences, and roughly a tenth of those were seen once. Around a sixth of the sample is taken by the ten largest.

The sequence derives from a human donor in good health. The material sequenced was effector memory CD4+ T cells from blood. The cell subset or site tag for this specimen amounts to: effector memory, CD45RA- CD27-. This receptor chain uses TRBV12-3 or TRBV12-4 and TRBJ2-3; the junction holds 8 bases that match TRBD2. The CDR3 amino acid sequence is: CASRFRGGLTDTQYF. Here is the DNA: TGTGCCAGCAGATTCCGGGGGGGACTCACAGATACGCAGTATTTT.